This is a list of T cell receptor beta chains from one sample in a study of CD8+CD57+ T cells in acquired aplastic anemia. From the reads, TCRdb called clonotypes with MiXCR, one entry per CDR3 protein. The sample carries about 170,000 distinct CDR3 sequences, around half recorded once. The sequenced sample consisted of sorted CD4+, CD8+, or CD8+CD57+ T cells (not recorded which) from PBMCs. The source of these receptors is a human donor with aplastic anemia. Both conserved end residues are part of each CDR3. A D gene is named only where the DNA matches it firmly. Size is omitted from some rows. Given values are once, few, many or a class for expanded clones.

>.|TRBJ2-5|TRBV5-1|.
CASSLSGETQYF
TGTGCCAGCAGCTTGAGTGGAGAGACCCAGTACTTC
>.|TRBJ2-5|TRBV20-1|.
CSAIVGGGETQYF
TGCAGTGCGATAGTGGGGGGAGGAGAGACCCAGTACTTC
>.|TRBJ2-3|TRBV7-8|many
CASSLTLVSTDTQYF
TGTGCCAGCAGCTTAACGCTCGTATCCACAGATACGCAGTATTTT
>.|TRBJ2-3|TRBV24-1|.
CATRQSSTDTQYF
TGTGCCACCCGACAGAGTAGCACGGATACGCAGTATTTT
>TRBD2|TRBJ2-5|TRBV7-2|many
CASSPYRLAEETQYF
TGTGCCAGCAGCCCCTACCGACTAGCGGAAGAGACCCAGTACTTC
>.|TRBJ1-2|TRBV3-1|few
CASSQATPRTEANYGYTF
TGTGCCAGCAGCCAAGCCACCCCACGGACGGAAGCTAACTATGGCTACACCTTC
>.|TRBJ1-5|TRBV3-1|many
CASSQNGGNQPQHF
TGTGCCAGCAGCCAAAACGGAGGCAATCAGCCCCAGCATTTT
>TRBD1|TRBJ1-1|TRBV7-3|.
CASSSPTGEAFF
TGTGCCAGCAGCTCACCGACAGGGGAAGCTTTCTTT
>.|TRBJ2-5|TRBV12-3/TRBV12-4|.
CASSDGGGETQYF
TGTGCCAGCAGTGACGGGGGAGGCGAGACCCAGTACTTC
>TRBD2|TRBJ2-7|TRBV20-1|once
CSATFLAGGPIYEQYF
TGCAGTGCTACGTTCCTAGCGGGGGGGCCGATCTACGAGCAGTACTTC
>TRBD2|TRBJ2-1|TRBV29-1|many
CSVGLAGGSYNEQFF
TGCAGCGTTGGGCTAGCGGGGGGGTCGTACAATGAGCAGTTCTTC